Listed below are T cell receptor beta chains from one sample, sequenced in a study of shared clonotypes between healthy human individuals. Here immunoSEQ multiplex PCR was the method, and the copy in TCRdb shows in-frame clones only, minus some. The table shows around 1.9 million clones, with 93% occurring only once. Sequencing used naive CD8+ T cells from PBMCs. The receptors come from a man aged 18 to 30 in good health. Some clones in this sample may be carry-over from other donors' samples. The CDR3 runs from the conserved cysteine through the conserved F or W. Clone size is given for some rows only: seen once, a few or many times, or a class if the clone is expanded.

NA | TRBV5-1 | CASSLVVRRETQYF
NA | TRBV29-1 | CSAVVRGGFEKLFF
NA | TRBV6-5 | CASREGLPNYGYTF
once | TRBV7-3 | CASSSTGGGTDTQYF
NA | TRBV5-4 | CASSLRPEAWTDTQYF
NA | TRBV4-3 | CASSPGGVSQETQYF
NA | TRBV27 | CASSRVGTNEKLFF
NA | TRBV5-6 | CASSLGGSLRTEAFF
NA | TRBV18 | CASSPSGGPYNEQFF
NA | TRBV27 | CASSPGLAAEQYF
NA | TRBV23-1 | CASSHGLGVSYEQYF
NA | TRBV13 | CASSPGTSEDTQYF
NA | TRBV4-3 | CASSQVSGGGDEQYF
NA | TRBV7-6 | CASNLRGREQFF
NA | TRBV29-1 | CSVPSPLAHRAFF
once | TRBV6-5 | CASSYSSWGLGYEQYF
NA | TRBV9 | CASSVGGARELFF
NA | TRBV23-1 | CASSLGGTGESGDTQYF
once | TRBV7-9 | CASSLASGHF
NA | TRBV4-1 | CASSQSLGTANTEAFF
NA | TRBV7-8 | CASSPQPRGADTQYF
NA | TRBV5-6 | CASSLAPGGRNGYTF
NA | TRBV7-8 | CASSEPILNTEAFF
NA | TRBV29-1 | CSVDGAIYADTQYF
NA | TRBV10-1 | CASSELGGEQYF
NA | TRBV27 | CASSPGVMTYSNQPQHF
once | TRBV7-8 | CASSFLTSGRYNEQFF
NA | TRBV11-2 | CASLRLRGYGYTF
NA | TRBV7-2 | CASSLEIFGLGQGREQYF
NA | TRBV7-3 | CASSSFDRGLYNEQFF
NA | TRBV14 | CASSQVPRRTRGNTGELFF
NA | TRBV7-9 | CASSLAYRGDGYTF
NA | TRBV28 | CASTLPREKGTDTQYF
NA | TRBV6-6 | CASSYPGAGTGELFF
NA | TRBV25-1 | CASSGPVNTEAFF
NA | TRBV7-2 | CASSLTGPTPYYGYTF
NA | TRBV13 | CASSSLGLAGDNEQFF
NA | TRBV7-3 | CASSSEGLAETQYF
NA | TRBV7-2 | CASSLVGVSDTQYF
NA | TRBV2 | CASLAAYNEQFF
NA | TRBV2 | CASREGLDYYGYTF
once | TRBV30 | CAWIRQGLLDYGYTF
NA | TRBV9 | CASSVSSWNEQFF
NA | TRBV5-4 | CASSLAPQGRTEAFF